This T cell receptor (beta chain) was recovered during a study of OX40 agonist ivuxolimab in advanced cancers. Data came from immunoSEQ multiplex PCR; TCRdb stores just in-frame clones and leaves some out. The data hold about 37,000 clones, with around 73% observed a single time. The CDR3 covers 13 residues. CDR1 and CDR2 (germline): SGHKS, YYEKEE (reference sequence). The V and J ends lost 4 bases and 14 bases respectively, with 18 bases between them. The receptor was isolated from an adult with an advanced solid tumor such as melanoma, head and neck, liver or kidney cancer. J is TRBJ1-4 and V is TRBV5-5; tentative D call: TRBD1 (6 bases). Sequenced material: CD4+ or CD8+ T cells sorted from blood, taken in a trial of the OX40 agonist ivuxolimab. The CDR3 DNA reads as TGTGCCAGCAGCAAGGACAACCGGGACAAGCTGTTTTTT. Translating it yields CASSKDNRDKLFF.